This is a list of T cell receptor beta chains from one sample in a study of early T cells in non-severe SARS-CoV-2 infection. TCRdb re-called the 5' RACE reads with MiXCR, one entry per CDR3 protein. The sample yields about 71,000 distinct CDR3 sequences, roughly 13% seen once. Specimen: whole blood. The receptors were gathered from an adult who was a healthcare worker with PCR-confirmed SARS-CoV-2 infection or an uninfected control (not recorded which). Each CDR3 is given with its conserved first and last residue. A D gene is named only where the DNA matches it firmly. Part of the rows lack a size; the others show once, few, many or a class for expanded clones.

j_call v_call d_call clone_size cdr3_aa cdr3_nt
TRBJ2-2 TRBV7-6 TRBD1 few CASTRDSANTGELFF TGTGCCAGCACCCGGGACAGCGCGAACACCGGGGAGCTGTTTTTT
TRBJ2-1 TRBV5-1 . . CASSSAQNNVQFF TGCGCCAGCAGCTCGGCCCAGAACAATGTGCAGTTCTTC
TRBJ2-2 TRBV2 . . CASTWGRELFF TGTGCCAGCACTTGGGGCCGGGAGCTGTTTTTT
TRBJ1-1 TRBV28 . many CASSLVRERIEAFF TGTGCCAGCAGTTTAGTCAGGGAACGGATTGAAGCTTTCTTT
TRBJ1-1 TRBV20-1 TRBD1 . CSALTDRGGTEAFF TGCAGTGCATTAACGGACAGGGGGGGCACTGAAGCTTTCTTT
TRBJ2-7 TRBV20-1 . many CSASRDAGYEQYF TGCAGTGCTAGTAGGGACGCTGGCTACGAGCAGTACTTC
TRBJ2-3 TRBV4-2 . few CASSQDGGNADTQYF TGTGCCAGCAGCCAAGATGGGGGGAATGCAGATACGCAGTATTTT
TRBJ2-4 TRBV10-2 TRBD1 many CASRPTGPGNIQYF TGCGCCAGCAGGCCGACAGGGCCAGGAAACATTCAGTACTTC
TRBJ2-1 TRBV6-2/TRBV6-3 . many CATRDPFEQFF TGTGCCACCCGGGACCCCTTTGAGCAGTTCTTC
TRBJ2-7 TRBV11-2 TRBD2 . CASDSGTSVSSSYEQYF TGTGCCAGTGACTCCGGGACTAGCGTATCGAGCTCCTACGAGCAGTACTTC
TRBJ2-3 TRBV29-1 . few CSVRQKITDTQYF TGCAGCGTGAGACAGAAGATCACAGATACGCAGTATTTT
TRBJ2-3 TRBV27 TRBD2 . CASSPGVAGRADTQYF TGTGCCAGCAGTCCTGGCGTAGCGGGGAGGGCAGATACGCAGTATTTT
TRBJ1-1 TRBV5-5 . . CASSLAPTLNTEAFF TGTGCCAGCAGCTTGGCACCGACATTGAACACTGAAGCTTTCTTT
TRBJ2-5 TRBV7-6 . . CASSLGGGETQYF TGTGCCAGCAGCTTAGGAGGCGGAGAGACCCAGTACTTC
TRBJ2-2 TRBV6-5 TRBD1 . CASSPGQVTGELFF TGTGCCAGCAGTCCCGGACAGGTGACCGGGGAGCTGTTTTTT
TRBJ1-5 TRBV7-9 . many CASSFDDAGFGNQPQHF TGTGCCAGCAGCTTTGACGACGCAGGATTCGGCAATCAGCCCCAGCATTTT
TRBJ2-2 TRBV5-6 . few CASSLVGATGTGELFF TGTGCCAGCAGCTTGGTGGGCGCCACGGGCACCGGGGAGCTGTTTTTT
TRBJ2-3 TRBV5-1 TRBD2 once CASTQAGGPTDTQYF TGCGCCAGCACCCAAGCGGGGGGACCGACAGATACGCAGTATTTT
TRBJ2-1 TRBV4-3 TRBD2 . CASSQDLSGGAEEQFF TGCGCCAGCAGCCAAGATCTAAGCGGGGGGGCCGAAGAGCAGTTCTTC
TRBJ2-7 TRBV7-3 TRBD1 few CASSFLRDSRSEQYF TGTGCCAGCAGCTTCCTCCGGGACAGCCGTAGCGAGCAGTACTTC
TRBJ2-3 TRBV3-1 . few CASSQDPQGGNTQYF TGTGCCAGCAGCCAAGATCCCCAAGGCGGGAATACGCAGTATTTT
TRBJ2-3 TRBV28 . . CASQYTDTQYF TGTGCCAGCCAATACACAGATACGCAGTATTTT
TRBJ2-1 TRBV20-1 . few CSARSSRFYNEQFF TGCAGTGCTAGGAGTTCTAGGTTCTACAATGAGCAGTTCTTC
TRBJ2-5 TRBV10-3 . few CATRVGAQETQYF TGTGCCACCAGGGTTGGGGCTCAAGAGACCCAGTACTTC
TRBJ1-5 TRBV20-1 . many CSASPGVNSNQPQHF TGCAGTGCTAGCCCAGGGGTGAATAGCAATCAGCCCCAGCATTTT
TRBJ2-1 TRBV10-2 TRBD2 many CASSEGGGYYNEQFF TGCGCCAGCAGTGAAGGCGGGGGGTACTACAATGAGCAGTTCTTC
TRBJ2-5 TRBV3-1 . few CASSQDLPRPSQETQYF TGTGCCAGCAGCCAAGATCTCCCTCGACCTAGCCAAGAGACCCAGTACTTC
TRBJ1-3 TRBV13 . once CASRGKATASGNTIYF TGTGCCAGCAGAGGAAAGGCCACAGCCTCTGGAAACACCATATATTTT
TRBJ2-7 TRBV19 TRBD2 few CASSSRDYTYEQYF TGTGCCAGTAGTTCCCGGGACTACACCTACGAGCAGTACTTC
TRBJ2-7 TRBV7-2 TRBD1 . CASSLRTGSSYEQYF TGTGCCAGCAGCCTCAGGACAGGCTCCTCCTACGAGCAGTACTTC
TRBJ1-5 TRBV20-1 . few CSARGSLSRQPQHF TGCAGTGCTAGAGGCAGCCTAAGCCGGCAGCCCCAGCATTTT
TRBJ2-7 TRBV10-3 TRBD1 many CAISESGPGTGGYEQYF TGTGCCATCAGTGAGTCGGGCCCCGGGACAGGGGGCTACGAGCAGTACTTC
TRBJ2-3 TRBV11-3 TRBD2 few CASSLSGGPGDTQYF TGTGCCAGCAGCCTCAGCGGGGGCCCGGGAGATACGCAGTATTTT
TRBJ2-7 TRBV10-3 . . CAIWRQGGDEQYF TGTGCCATCTGGAGACAGGGAGGGGACGAGCAGTACTTC
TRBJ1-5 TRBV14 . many CASSDGGNQPQHF TGTGCCAGCAGCGACGGGGGCAATCAGCCCCAGCATTTT
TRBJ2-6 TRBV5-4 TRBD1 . CASSLGTDRAIPNVLTF TGTGCCAGCAGCTTGGGTACGGACAGGGCTATTCCCAACGTCCTGACTTTC
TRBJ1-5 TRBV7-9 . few CASSPLSNQPQHF TGTGCCAGCAGCCCCCTGAGCAATCAGCCCCAGCATTTT
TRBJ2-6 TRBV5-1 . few CASSLVFSPGANVLTF TGCGCCAGCAGCCTAGTGTTTAGCCCTGGGGCCAACGTCCTGACTTTC
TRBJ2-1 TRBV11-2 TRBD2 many CASSLEGLVSNEQFF TGTGCCAGCAGCTTAGAGGGACTAGTCAGCAATGAGCAGTTCTTC
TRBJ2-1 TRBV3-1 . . CASGWGSRSYNEQFF TGTGCCAGCGGCTGGGGGTCTAGGTCCTACAATGAGCAGTTCTTC
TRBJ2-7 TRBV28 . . CASQGPSRYEQYF TGTGCCAGCCAGGGCCCCTCTAGGTACGAGCAGTACTTC
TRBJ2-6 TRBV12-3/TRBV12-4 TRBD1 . CASSLLGQISGANVLTF TGTGCCAGCAGTTTACTGGGACAGATCTCTGGGGCCAACGTCCTGACTTTC
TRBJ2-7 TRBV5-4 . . CASSLGPRAGGRGEQYF TGTGCCAGCAGCTTGGGCCCTCGGGCAGGTGGGCGAGGGGAGCAGTACTTC
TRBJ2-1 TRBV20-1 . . CSASGALYNEQFF TGCAGTGCTAGCGGGGCCCTCTACAATGAGCAGTTCTTC
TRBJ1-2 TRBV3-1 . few CASSQLLHEDYGYTF TGTGCCAGCAGCCAACTACTCCACGAAGACTATGGCTACACCTTC
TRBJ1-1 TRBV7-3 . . CASSEGKNTEAFF TGTGCCAGCAGCGAGGGGAAGAACACTGAAGCTTTCTTT
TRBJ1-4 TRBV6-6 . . CASSYRSNEKLFF TGTGCCAGCAGTTACCGTTCTAATGAAAAACTGTTTTTT
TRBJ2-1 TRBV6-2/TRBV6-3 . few CASRQGPTYSEQFF TGTGCCAGCAGGCAGGGACCTACTTACAGTGAGCAGTTCTTC
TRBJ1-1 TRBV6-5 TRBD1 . CASSYTQTGRANTEAFF TGTGCCAGCAGTTACACCCAGACAGGGAGAGCGAACACTGAAGCTTTCTTT
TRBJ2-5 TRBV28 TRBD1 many CASSRDRGETQYF TGTGCCAGCAGTCGGGACAGGGGAGAGACCCAGTACTTC
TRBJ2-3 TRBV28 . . CASSRFRTDTQYF TGTGCCAGCAGTCGATTCCGGACAGATACGCAGTATTTT
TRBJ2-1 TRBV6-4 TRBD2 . CASSEEREGYNEQFF TGTGCCAGCAGTGAGGAGCGGGAAGGCTACAATGAGCAGTTCTTC
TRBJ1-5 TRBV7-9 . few CASSSHRVNQPQHF TGTGCCAGCAGCTCCCACAGGGTCAATCAGCCCCAGCATTTT
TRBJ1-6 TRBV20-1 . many CSASWGANSPLHF TGCAGTGCTAGCTGGGGGGCTAATTCACCCCTCCACTTT
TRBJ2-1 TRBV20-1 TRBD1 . CSVGQGNNEQFF TGCAGTGTCGGACAGGGGAACAATGAGCAGTTCTTC
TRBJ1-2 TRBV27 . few CASSRIRAHGYTF TGTGCCAGCAGCCGAATCCGAGCCCATGGCTACACCTTC
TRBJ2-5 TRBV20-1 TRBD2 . CSASRTSGQETQYF TGCAGTGCTAGTCGGACTAGCGGCCAAGAGACCCAGTACTTC
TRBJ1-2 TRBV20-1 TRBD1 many CSAIQGEGRNGYTF TGCAGTGCTATACAGGGGGAGGGGCGAAATGGCTACACCTTC
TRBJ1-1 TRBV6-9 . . CASSWGEAFF TGTGCCAGCAGTTGGGGTGAAGCTTTCTTT